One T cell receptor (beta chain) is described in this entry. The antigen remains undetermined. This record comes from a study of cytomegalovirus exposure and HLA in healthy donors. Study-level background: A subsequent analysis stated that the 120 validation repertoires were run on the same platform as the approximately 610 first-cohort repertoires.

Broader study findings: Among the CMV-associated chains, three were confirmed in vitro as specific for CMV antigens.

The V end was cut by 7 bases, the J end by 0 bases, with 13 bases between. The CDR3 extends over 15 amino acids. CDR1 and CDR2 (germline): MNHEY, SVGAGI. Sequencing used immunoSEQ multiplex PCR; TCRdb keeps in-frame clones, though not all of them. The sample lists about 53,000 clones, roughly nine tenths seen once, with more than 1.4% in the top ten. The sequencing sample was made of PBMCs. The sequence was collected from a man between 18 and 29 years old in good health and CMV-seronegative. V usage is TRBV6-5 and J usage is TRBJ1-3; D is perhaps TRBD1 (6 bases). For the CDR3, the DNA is TGTGCCAGCACCCCGGACAGAGCCTCTGGAAACACCATATATTTT. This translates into CASTPDRASGNTIYF.